This TCR beta chain originates from a study of shared clonotypes between healthy human individuals. Per the germline V gene, CDR1 is MNHEY and CDR2 is SMNVEV (reference sequence). Trimming removed 3 bases from V and 1 base from J, with 9 bases in between. The CDR3 spans 14 residues. Broader study findings: Four donors shared around 5.1% of their naive CD4 clonotypes.

This clone was recorded only once. What it binds is not known. The sample holds other DNA sequences that translate to the same CDR3. Donors were healthy HIV-negative adults without recently reported acute infections or vaccinations. Sequencing was performed with immunoSEQ multiplex PCR; in TCRdb, only in-frame clones are kept and a portion is missing. The repertoire has 2 million to 3 million clones, under 95% of them found once; the top ten carry 0.36%. The TCR sequence derives from a man aged 18 to 30 in good health. Some clones in this sample may be carry-over from other donors' samples. This chain links TRBV27 with TRBJ2-5; D remains unclear. Sequences were obtained from naive CD4+ T cells from PBMCs. This sample's subset: CD45RA+ positively selected. DNA of the CDR3: TGTGCCAGCAGTTTTCTGGCGGCCCAAGAGACCCAGTACTTC. Its protein is CASSFLAAQETQYF.